Described below is a single T cell receptor beta chain sequence and its context. The antigen is undetermined. The sample is drawn from a study of T cells in Graves' hyperthyroidism and ophthalmopathy. Study-level results: Also found in blood were most expanded thyroid clonotypes above 0.001. The model forecast ophthalmopathy, anticipating it by a median around 6.5 months before onset. Stable hyperthyroidism was separated from ophthalmopathy by a model based on 13 V-J features.

Uncontrolled infection, other autoimmune disease, pregnancy or lactation excluded patients. Amplification of TCR beta CDR3 regions was performed using RNA transcripts as template. The HTBI primer set drove a first-round RT-PCR of the TCR CDR3. Via MiXCR, TCRdb re-called the multiplex PCR reads, giving one row per CDR3 protein. The sample gives roughly 500,000 distinct CDR3 sequences, approximately 49% of which show up once; about two fifths is in the top ten. The CDR3 is 14 amino acids. CDR1 ENHRY and CDR2 SYGVKD come from the germline V gene. The germline V and J ends were trimmed by 3 bases and 11 bases, with 17 bases remaining between them.

The chain combines TRBV10-3 with TRBJ1-5; D ambiguous. The TCR was taken from an adult woman with Graves' disease, either hyperthyroidism or ophthalmopathy (not recorded which). The sequencing input was peripheral blood or thyroid tissue (not recorded which). CDR3: CAISERGGGSAQHF. The CDR3 bases are TGTGCCATCAGTGAACGAGGAGGCGGCTCAGCCCAGCATTTT.